Below, 18 T cell receptor beta chains from the same sample are listed, as sequenced in a study of molecular identifiers for immune sequencing clone quantification. Via MiXCR, TCRdb re-called the PCR reads, giving one row per CDR3 protein. The sample holds approximately 500,000 distinct CDR3 sequences, about a fifth seen once. Input material: naive CD8+ T cells from blood, with Jurkat cell RNA spiked in. Subset indicated: FACS-sorted CD8+CD4-CCR7+CD45RA+ naive T cells. The receptors here all came from a human donor in good health. Some libraries in this study had Jurkat cell RNA spiked in.

The chain carries TRBV23-1 and TRBJ1-2, with 10 bases that match TRBD1. TRBV23-1 falls under the ORF class, with uncertain function. V dropped 3 bases and J dropped 7; count of bases not matched to a gene: 5. The CDR3 loop spans 14 amino acids. CDR3 in DNA: TGCGCCAGCAGTCACCGACAGGGGGCCGTTGGCTACACCTTC. This translates into CASSHRQGAVGYTF.

Turning to this clonotype: A much larger clone lies a single base off, so this may be a read error. The chain carries TRBV4-3 and TRBJ1-2, with 11 bases identical to TRBD1. Germline CDR1 is LGHNA and CDR2 is YSLEER. CDR3 size: 14 residues. CDR3: CASGQWTGGFGYTF. The CDR3 coding sequence is TGCGCCAGCGGCCAATGGACAGGGGGCTTTGGCTACACCTTC.

V is TRBV27 and J is TRBJ2-7; 8 bases fit TRBD1. This CDR3 has 14 amino acids. Losses at the gene ends were 7 bases for V and 4 bases for J; bases not matched to a gene: 9. Germline assignment: CDR1 MNHEY and CDR2 SMNVEV (reference sequence). CDR3 region: CASTDHYRGYEQYF. The CDR3 coding sequence is TGTGCCAGCACCGACCACTACAGGGGGTACGAGCAGTACTTC.

This clonotype was recorded many times. This rearrangement joins TRBV28 to TRBJ1-5, with 7 bases fitting TRBD1. This CDR3 region has 14 residues. Trimming at V came to 3 bases and at J to 2 bases, leaving 1 base not matched to a gene. Germline CDR1 is MDHEN and CDR2 is SYDVKM. The CDR3 nucleotides are TGTGCCAGCAGTTTCGGGACAGGCAATCAGCCCCAGCATTTT. Translated: CASSFGTGNQPQHF.

In its sample, this clonotype was seen many times. The rearrangement uses TRBV24-1 and TRBJ2-3; D gene uncertain. The CDR3 has 12 residues. Germline values: CDR1 KGHDR, CDR2 SFDVKD. The V and J ends lost 6 bases and 6 bases respectively, with 9 bases between them. The CDR3 sequence: CATSSTADTQYF. The CDR3 DNA sequence: TGTGCCACCAGTTCGACGGCCGATACGCAGTATTTT.

As to this clonotype: A much larger clone lies one base from this, so it may be a read error. The rearrangement uses TRBV19 and TRBJ2-3; unclear D gene. The germline gives CDR1 LNHDA, CDR2 SQIVND (reference sequence). The CDR3 sequence is 14 residues long. This CDR3 reads CASSLGENTDMQYF. The CDR3, as DNA: TGTGCCAGTAGTCTCGGCGAAAACACAGATATGCAGTATTTT.

This chain connects TRBV9 to TRBJ2-1; maybe TRBD1 (6 bases). Trimming removed 0 bases at V and 6 bases at J, with 13 bases between. In germline, CDR1 is SGDLS, CDR2 YYNGEE. CDR3 length: 15 amino acids. The CDR3 is CASSVEGQGSNEQFF. DNA for the CDR3: TGTGCCAGCAGCGTAGAGGGGCAGGGGTCCAATGAGCAGTTCTTC.

The J gene is TRBJ2-5, the V gene TRBV13; D remains unclear. The V gene's germline CDR1 is PRHDT and CDR2 FYEKMQ (reference sequence). V dropped 5 bases and J dropped 5 bases, with 18 bases sitting between them. The CDR3 sequence is 15 residues long. Here the CDR3 DNA reads TGTGCCAGCAGCCCAAGACCGGACCCTCCCGAGACCCAGTACTTC. Its protein is CASSPRPDPPETQYF.

The chain employs TRBV2 and TRBJ2-3; D possibly uses TRBD1 or TRBD2 (5 bases each). V gave up 8 bases and J gave up 3 bases, with 15 bases separating them. Per germline, CDR1 SNHLY and CDR2 FYNNEI. This CDR3 has 14 amino acids. The CDR3 here is CASWGLEGTDTQYF. DNA of the CDR3: TGTGCCAGCTGGGGGTTAGAAGGGACAGATACGCAGTATTTT.

This clonotype occurred many times. This chain uses TRBV27 with TRBJ1-1; possibly TRBD1 for D (6 bases). CDR1 and CDR2 (germline): MNHEY, SMNVEV (reference sequence). The CDR3 spans 15 residues. The V gene lost 1 base and the J gene lost 5 bases, with 14 bases spanning the gap. The CDR3 is CASSLFPGAFTEAFF. In DNA form, the CDR3 reads TGTGCCAGCAGTTTATTTCCAGGGGCATTTACTGAAGCTTTCTTT.

The chain is built from TRBV7-6 and TRBJ2-5, with D tentatively TRBD2 (5 bases). The CDR3 length is 13 residues. The ends were cut back, 11 bases at V and 5 bases at J, with 18 bases in the middle. Germline values: CDR1 SGHVS, CDR2 FNYEAQ. CDR3 residues: CAGHGLAHETQYF. CDR3 nucleotides: TGTGCCGGCCACGGCCTAGCCCACGAGACCCAGTACTTC.

This clonotype was seen a handful of times. As the CDR3 is not closed by the conserved phenylalanine or tryptophan, this likely results from a read error. It is unclear where the CDR3 begins or ends on the DNA, so no DNA is shown, and the CDR3 is as TCRdb lists it. The chain couples TRBV7-9 to TRBJ2-3; no DNA check was done on the table's D call, TRBD2. The CDR3 spans 14 amino acids, including both terminal residues. Germline CDR1 reads SEHNR; CDR2 reads FQNEAQ (reference sequence). The CDR3 region is CAILVGSSATDTQY.

On this clonotype itself: It may be a read error: a sequence one base away is much more abundant. The chain recombines TRBV20-1 with TRBJ2-7; 8 bases agree with TRBD1. The CDR3 is 12 residues long. Germline values: CDR1 DFQATT, CDR2 SNEGSKA (reference sequence). CDR3 loop: CSARDRAAEQCF. The CDR3 DNA reads as TGCAGTGCTAGGGACAGGGCCGCCGAGCAGTGCTTC.

The chain employs TRBV20-1 and TRBJ2-1; TRBD2 agrees at 8 bases. Unmatched junction bases numbered 4, after V lost 0 bases and J lost 3 bases. The CDR3 spans 15 residues. The germline gives CDR1 DFQATT, CDR2 SNEGSKA (reference sequence). This CDR3 is CSARERLAIYNEQFF. CDR3 nucleotides: TGCAGTGCTAGAGAACGACTAGCGATCTACAATGAGCAGTTCTTC.

The CDR3 nucleotides are TGCGCCAGCAGCCAAGATTCTCCTAGCGGGGGGGGGTGGAATGAGCAGTTCTTC. It encodes CASSQDSPSGGGWNEQFF. The rearrangement links TRBV4-1 to TRBJ2-1; 12 bases line up with TRBD2. The germline CDR1 and CDR2 sequences are MGHRA and YSYEKL. This CDR3 spans 18 amino acids. V was clipped by 0 bases and J by 7 bases; unmatched bases: 10.

This clonotype was observed many times. The chain uses TRBV2 and TRBJ2-3; 8 bases are a match to TRBD1. This CDR3 comprises 14 residues. CDR1 and CDR2 from the germline V gene are SNHLY and FYNNEI. Trimming took 1 base from V and 6 from J; bases not matched to a gene: 3. The CDR3 spells CASSEGTGFDTQYF. CDR3 bases: TGTGCCAGCAGTGAAGGGACAGGGTTTGATACGCAGTATTTT.

This clonotype was detected ten times or more. The rearrangement joins TRBV4-1 to TRBJ2-3, with D hard to call. Trimming cost V 1 base and J 4 bases, with 9 bases left between them. The CDR3 consists of 14 residues. Germline CDR1 MGHRA, CDR2 YSYEKL. Written as DNA, the CDR3 is TGCGCCAGCAGCCAAGTTTCTAATGCAGATACGCAGTATTTT. This gives the protein CASSQVSNADTQYF.

This clonotype was observed many times. This chain connects TRBV6-2 or TRBV6-3 to TRBJ2-3; TRBD2 aligns across 11 bases. The trim removed 5 bases at V and 4 bases at J, leaving 11 bases unmatched. There are 17 residues in the CDR3. Germline CDR1 is MNHEY and CDR2 is SVGEGT. In nucleotides, the CDR3 is TGTGCCAGCAGTGGTACTCTAGCGGGAGGAGGCGCAGATACGCAGTATTTT. It yields the protein CASSGTLAGGGADTQYF.